This T cell receptor beta chain appears in the sequencing data of a study of blood T cell repertoires in COVID-19. Some clones are missing from TCRdb's copy, which holds only in-frame ones; the method was immunoSEQ multiplex PCR. The repertoire has about 390,000 clones, 80% to 90% of them found once; the top ten carry 10%. The sequence came from a woman aged 45 to 65 who had recovered from COVID-19. Sequenced: PBMCs or T cells enriched from blood (not recorded which).

DNA for the CDR3: TGTGCCAGCAGTTACTCTGACTGGGCCGGGGAGCTGTTTTTT. It codes for CASSYSDWAGELFF. J is TRBJ2-2 and V is TRBV6-2 or TRBV6-3; D is undetermined. V was cut by 0 bases and J by 6 bases, with 8 bases left in between. The length of the CDR3 is 14 residues. From germline, CDR1 is MNHEY and CDR2 SVGEGT.